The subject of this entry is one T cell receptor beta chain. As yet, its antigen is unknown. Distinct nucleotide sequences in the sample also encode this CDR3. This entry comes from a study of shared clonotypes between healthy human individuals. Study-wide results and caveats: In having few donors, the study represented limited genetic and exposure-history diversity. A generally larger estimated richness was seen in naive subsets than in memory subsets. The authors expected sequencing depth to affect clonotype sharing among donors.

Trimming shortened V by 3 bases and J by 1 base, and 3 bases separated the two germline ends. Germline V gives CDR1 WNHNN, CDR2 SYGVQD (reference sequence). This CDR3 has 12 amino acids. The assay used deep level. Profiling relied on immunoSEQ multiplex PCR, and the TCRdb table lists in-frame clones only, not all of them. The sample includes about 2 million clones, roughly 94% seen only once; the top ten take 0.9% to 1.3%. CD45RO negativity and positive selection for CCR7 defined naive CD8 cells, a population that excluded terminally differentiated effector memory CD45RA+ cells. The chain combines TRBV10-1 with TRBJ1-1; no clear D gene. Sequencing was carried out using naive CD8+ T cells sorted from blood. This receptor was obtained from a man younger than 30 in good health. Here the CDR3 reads CASSEGNTEAFF. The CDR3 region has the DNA TGCGCCAGCAGTGAAGGGAACACTGAAGCTTTCTTT.